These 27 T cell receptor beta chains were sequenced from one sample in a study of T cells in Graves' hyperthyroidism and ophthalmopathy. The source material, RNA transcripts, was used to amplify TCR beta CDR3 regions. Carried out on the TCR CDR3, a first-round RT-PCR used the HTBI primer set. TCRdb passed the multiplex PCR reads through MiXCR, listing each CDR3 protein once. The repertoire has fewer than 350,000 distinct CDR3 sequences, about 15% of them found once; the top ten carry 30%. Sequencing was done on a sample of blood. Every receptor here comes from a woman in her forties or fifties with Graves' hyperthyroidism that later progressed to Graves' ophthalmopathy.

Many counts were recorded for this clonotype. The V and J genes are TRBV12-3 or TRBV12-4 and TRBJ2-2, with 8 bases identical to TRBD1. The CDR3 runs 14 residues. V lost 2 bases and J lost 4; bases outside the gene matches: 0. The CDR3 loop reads CASSLTGGTGELFF. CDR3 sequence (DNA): TGTGCCAGCAGTTTAACAGGGGGCACCGGGGAGCTGTTTTTT.

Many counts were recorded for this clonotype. The CDR3 sequence is CASSEYSGSDTDTQYF. The CDR3 DNA is TGTGCCAGCAGTGAATATAGCGGATCCGACACAGATACGCAGTATTTT. This chain uses TRBV25-1 with TRBJ2-3; D possibly corresponds to TRBD2 (6 bases). V dropped 0 bases and J dropped 2 bases, with 12 bases sitting between them. Germline V gene data show CDR1 as MGHDK and CDR2 as SYGVNS. The CDR3 has 16 amino acids.

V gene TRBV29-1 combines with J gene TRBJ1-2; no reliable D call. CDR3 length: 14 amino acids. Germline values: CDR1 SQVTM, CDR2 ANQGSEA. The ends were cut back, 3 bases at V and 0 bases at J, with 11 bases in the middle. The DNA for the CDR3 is TGCAGCGTTGAGAATACTGCCTCTAACTATGGCTACACCTTC. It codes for CSVENTASNYGYTF.

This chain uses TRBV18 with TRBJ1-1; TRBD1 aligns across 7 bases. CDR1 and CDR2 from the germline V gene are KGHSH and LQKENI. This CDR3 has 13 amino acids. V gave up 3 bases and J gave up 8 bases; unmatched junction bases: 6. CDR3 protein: CASSPIPGQEAFF. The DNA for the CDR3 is TGTGCCAGCTCACCCATACCGGGACAGGAAGCTTTCTTT.

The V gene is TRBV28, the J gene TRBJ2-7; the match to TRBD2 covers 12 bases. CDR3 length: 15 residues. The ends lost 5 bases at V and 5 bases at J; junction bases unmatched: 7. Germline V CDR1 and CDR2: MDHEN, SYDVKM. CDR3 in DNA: TGTGCCAGCAGTCTGCCTAGCGGGAGGGCCCACGAGCAGTACTTC. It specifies CASSLPSGRAHEQYF.

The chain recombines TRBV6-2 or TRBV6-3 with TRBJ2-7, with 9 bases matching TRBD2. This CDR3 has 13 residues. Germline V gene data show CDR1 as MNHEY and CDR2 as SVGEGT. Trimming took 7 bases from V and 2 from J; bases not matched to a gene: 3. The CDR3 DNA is TGTGCCAGCACTAGCGGGACTACCTACGAGCAGTACTTC. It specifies CASTSGTTYEQYF.

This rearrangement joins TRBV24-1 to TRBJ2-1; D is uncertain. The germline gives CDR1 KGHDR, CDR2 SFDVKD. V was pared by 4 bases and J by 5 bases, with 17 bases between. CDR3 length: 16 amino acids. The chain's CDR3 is CATSDPSSSHDNEQFF. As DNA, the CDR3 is TGTGCCACCAGTGACCCGAGCTCTAGTCACGACAATGAGCAGTTCTTC.

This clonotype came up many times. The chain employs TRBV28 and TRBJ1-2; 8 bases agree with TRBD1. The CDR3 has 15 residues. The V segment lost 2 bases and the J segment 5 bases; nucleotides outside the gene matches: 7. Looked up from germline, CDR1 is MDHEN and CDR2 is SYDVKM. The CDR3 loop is CASSLVTGAGYGYTF. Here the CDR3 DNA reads TGTGCCAGCAGTTTAGTGACAGGGGCTGGGTATGGCTACACCTTC.

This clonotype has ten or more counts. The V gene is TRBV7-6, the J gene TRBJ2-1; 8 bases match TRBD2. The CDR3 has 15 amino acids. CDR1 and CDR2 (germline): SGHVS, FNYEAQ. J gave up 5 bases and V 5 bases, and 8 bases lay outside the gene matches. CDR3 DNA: TGTGCCAGCAGCCGCGAGGGGACTAGTAACAATGAGCAGTTCTTC. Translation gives CASSREGTSNNEQFF.

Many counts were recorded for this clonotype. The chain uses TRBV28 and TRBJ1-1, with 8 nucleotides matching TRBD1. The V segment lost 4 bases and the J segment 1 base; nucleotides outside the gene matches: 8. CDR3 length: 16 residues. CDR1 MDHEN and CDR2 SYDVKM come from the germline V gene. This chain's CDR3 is CASSSGQGRENTEAFF. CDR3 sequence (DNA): TGTGCCAGCAGTTCAGGACAGGGCCGGGAGAACACTGAAGCTTTCTTT.

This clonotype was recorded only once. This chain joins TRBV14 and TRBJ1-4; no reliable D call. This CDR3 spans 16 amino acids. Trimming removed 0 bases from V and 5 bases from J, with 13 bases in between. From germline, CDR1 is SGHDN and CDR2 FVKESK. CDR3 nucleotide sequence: TGTGCCAGCAGCCAAGATGGAGGGTGGAGAAATGAAAAACTGTTTTTT. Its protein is CASSQDGGWRNEKLFF.

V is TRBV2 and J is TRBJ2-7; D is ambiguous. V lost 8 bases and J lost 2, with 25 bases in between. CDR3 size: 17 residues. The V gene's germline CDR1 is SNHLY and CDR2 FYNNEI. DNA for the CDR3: TGTGCCAGCTCACCCCCGCCGAATGCCAGGCAAACCTACGAGCAGTACTTC. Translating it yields CASSPPPNARQTYEQYF.

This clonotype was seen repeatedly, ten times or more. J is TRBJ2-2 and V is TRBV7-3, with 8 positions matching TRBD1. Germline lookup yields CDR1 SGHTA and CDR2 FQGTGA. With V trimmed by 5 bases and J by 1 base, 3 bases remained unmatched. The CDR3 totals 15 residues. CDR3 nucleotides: TGTGCCAGCAGCCCTGACAGGGGGAACACCGGGGAGCTGTTTTTT. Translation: CASSPDRGNTGELFF.

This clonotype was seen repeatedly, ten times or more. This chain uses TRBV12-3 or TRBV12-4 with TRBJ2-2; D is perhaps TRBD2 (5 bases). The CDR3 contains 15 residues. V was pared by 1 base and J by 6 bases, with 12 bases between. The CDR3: CASSLGLVGAGELFF. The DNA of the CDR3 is TGTGCCAGCAGTTTAGGGCTAGTGGGAGCCGGGGAGCTGTTTTTT.

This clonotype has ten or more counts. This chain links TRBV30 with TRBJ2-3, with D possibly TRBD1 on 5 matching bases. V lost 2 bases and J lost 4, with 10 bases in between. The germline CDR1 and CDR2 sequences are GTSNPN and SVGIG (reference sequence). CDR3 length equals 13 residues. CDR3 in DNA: TGTGCCTGGAGTTTTGACAGCCCAGATACGCAGTATTTT. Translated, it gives CAWSFDSPDTQYF.

CDR3 region: CASSVTSGLPLGEQYF. In DNA form, the CDR3 reads TGTGCCAGCAGCGTGACCTCGGGACTCCCACTGGGCGAGCAGTACTTC. V and J are TRBV6-1 and TRBJ2-7; D may be TRBD2 (6 bases). The CDR3 has 16 amino acids. V was pared by 6 bases and J by 6 bases, with 24 bases between. In germline, CDR1 is MNHNS, CDR2 SASEGT.

The CDR3 sequence is CATSDPGGFGYTF. DNA of the CDR3: TGTGCCACCAGTGATCCAGGGGGCTTTGGCTACACCTTC. The chain carries TRBV24-1 and TRBJ1-2; 8 nucleotides agree with TRBD1. Losses at the gene ends were 3 bases for V and 7 bases for J; bases not matched to a gene: 3. CDR1 is KGHDR and CDR2 is SFDVKD in the germline V gene. The CDR3 has 13 amino acids.

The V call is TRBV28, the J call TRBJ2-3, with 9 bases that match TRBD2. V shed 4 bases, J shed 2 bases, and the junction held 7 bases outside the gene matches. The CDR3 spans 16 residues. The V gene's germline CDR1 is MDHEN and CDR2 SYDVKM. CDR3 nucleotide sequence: TGTGCCAGCAGTTCGCAGCGGGAGGTGGTCACAGATACGCAGTATTTT. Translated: CASSSQREVVTDTQYF. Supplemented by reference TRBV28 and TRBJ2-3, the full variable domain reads DVKVTQSSRYLVKRTGEKVFLECVQDMDHENMFWYRQDPGLGLRLIYFSYDVKMKEKGDIPEGYSVSREKKERFSLILESASTNQTSMYLCASSSQREVVTDTQYFGPGTRLTVL.

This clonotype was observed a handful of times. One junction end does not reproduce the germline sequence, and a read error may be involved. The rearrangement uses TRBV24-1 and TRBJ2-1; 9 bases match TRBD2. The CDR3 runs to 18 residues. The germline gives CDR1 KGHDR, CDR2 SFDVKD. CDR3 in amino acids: CATSRRSGSRGSYNEQLF. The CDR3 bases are TGTGCCACCAGTAGGCGTAGCGGGAGCAGGGGCTCCTACAATGAGCAGCTCTTC.

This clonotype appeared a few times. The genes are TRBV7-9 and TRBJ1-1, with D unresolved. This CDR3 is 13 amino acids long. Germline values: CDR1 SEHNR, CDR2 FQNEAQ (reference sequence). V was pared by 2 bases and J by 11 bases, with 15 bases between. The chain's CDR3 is CASSLLVPDVAFF. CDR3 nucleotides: TGTGCCAGCAGCTTATTGGTACCGGACGTGGCTTTCTTT.

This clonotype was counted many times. The CDR3 sequence is CASSREGGNDSNEQFF. For the CDR3, the DNA is TGCGCCAGCAGCCGGGAGGGGGGCAATGATTCTAATGAGCAGTTCTTC. The rearrangement links TRBV5-1 to TRBJ2-1; 8 bases agree with TRBD2. CDR3 length: 16 residues. Per the germline V gene, CDR1 is SGHRS and CDR2 is YFSETQ. V was pared by 4 bases and J by 7 bases, with 13 bases of the junction left unmatched.

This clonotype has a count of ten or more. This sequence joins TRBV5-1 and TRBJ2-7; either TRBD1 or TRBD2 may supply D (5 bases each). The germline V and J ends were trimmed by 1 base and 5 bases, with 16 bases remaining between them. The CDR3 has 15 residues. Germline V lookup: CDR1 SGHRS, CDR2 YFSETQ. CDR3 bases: TGCGCCAGCAGCTTGCCTCAGCCAGGGAGCAACGAGCAGTACTTC. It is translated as CASSLPQPGSNEQYF.

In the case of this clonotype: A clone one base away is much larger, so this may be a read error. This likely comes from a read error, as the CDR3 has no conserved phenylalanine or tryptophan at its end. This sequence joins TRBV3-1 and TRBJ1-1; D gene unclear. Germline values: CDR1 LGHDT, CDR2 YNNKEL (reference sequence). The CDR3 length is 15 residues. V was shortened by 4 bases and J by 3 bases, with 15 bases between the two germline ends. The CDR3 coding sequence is TGTGCCAGCAGCCCAGAGTCACAGTCCGACACTGAAGCTTTCCTT. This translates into CASSPESQSDTEAFL.

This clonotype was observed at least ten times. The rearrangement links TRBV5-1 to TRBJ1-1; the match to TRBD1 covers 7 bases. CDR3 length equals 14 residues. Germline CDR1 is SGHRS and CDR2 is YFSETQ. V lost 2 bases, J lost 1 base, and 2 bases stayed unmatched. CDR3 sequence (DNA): TGCGCCAGCAGCTTACAGGGGACGAACACTGAAGCTTTCTTT. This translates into CASSLQGTNTEAFF.

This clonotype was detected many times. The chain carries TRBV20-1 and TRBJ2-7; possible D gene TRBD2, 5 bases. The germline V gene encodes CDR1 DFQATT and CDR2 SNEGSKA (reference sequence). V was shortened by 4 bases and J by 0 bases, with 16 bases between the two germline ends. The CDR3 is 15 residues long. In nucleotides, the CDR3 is TGCAGTGCTACCAGACCACTTGAGGGCTCCTACGAGCAGTACTTC. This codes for CSATRPLEGSYEQYF.

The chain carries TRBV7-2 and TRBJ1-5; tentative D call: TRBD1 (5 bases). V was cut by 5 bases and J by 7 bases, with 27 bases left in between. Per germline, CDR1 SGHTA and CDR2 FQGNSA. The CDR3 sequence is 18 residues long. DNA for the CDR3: TGTGCCAGCAGCCGATTCCCCCAGACTGTGAATGGACAACAGCCCCAGCATTTT. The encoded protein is CASSRFPQTVNGQQPQHF.

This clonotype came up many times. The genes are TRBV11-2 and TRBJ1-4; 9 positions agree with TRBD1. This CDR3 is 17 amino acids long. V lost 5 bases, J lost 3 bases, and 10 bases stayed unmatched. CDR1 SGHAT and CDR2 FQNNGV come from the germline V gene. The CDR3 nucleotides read TGTGCCAGCAGCCACCTTGGGACAGGGTACTCTAATGAAAAACTGTTTTTT. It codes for CASSHLGTGYSNEKLFF.